The T cell receptor (beta chain) under discussion was sequenced for a study of T cells after yellow fever vaccination. V lost 5 bases and J lost 7, with 19 bases in between. The germline V gene encodes CDR1 DFQATT and CDR2 SNEGSKA (reference sequence). This CDR3 is 14 amino acids long. In its sample, this clonotype was seen a few times. Antigen: not known. Universal primer sites and UMIs were introduced during 5'RACE template-switching synthesis of TCR cDNA. TCRdb analysed the 5' RACE reads with MiXCR anew, one entry per CDR3 protein. The data show about 630,000 distinct CDR3 sequences, roughly an eighth seen once. Study-wide results and limits: A large majority of primary-vaccination clones showed up again after the booster (about 97% CD4, 88% CD8).

The chain employs TRBV20-1 and TRBJ2-3, with D possibly matching TRBD1 (6 bases). The sequencing here drew on PBMCs, taken on the day of the yellow fever booster vaccination. This clonotype was obtained from a man younger than 40 who received the YFV17D yellow fever vaccine. The CDR3 nucleotides are TGCAGTGCTCAGGACAGATCAGGGCTCCATACGCAGTATTTT. Translation gives CSAQDRSGLHTQYF.